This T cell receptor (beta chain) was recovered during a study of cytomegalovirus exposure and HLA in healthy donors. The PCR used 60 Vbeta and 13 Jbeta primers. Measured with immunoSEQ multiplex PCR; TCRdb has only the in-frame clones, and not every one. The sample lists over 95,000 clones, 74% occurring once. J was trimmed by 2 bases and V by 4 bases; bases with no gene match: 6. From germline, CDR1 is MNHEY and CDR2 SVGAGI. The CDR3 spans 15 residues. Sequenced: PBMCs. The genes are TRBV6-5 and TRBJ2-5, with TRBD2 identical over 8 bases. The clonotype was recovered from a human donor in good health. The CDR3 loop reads CASSSAGVGQETQYF. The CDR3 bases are TGTGCCAGCAGTTCAGCGGGAGTTGGTCAAGAGACCCAGTACTTC.